A selection of T cell receptor beta chains follows, all from one sample in a study of T cells expressing NK-cell markers. TCRdb reprocessed the 5' RACE reads, keeping one entry per CDR3 protein, no DNA. The ten top clones account for more than 70%, within a sample of around 3,500 distinct CDR3 sequences. Sequences were obtained from blood T cells: a sorted CD56 or NKG2C T cell subset, CD4+ or CD8+ T cells, or bulk PBMC T cells (not recorded which). Receptor source: a man between 18 and 69 years old in good health. The CDR3 runs from the conserved cysteine through the conserved F or W. Expanded clones are given a class, and other clones once, few, many or no size at all.

size: .
V: TRBV19
J: TRBJ2-2
CDR3: CASSMSSIQELFF

size: .
V: TRBV6-4
J: TRBJ2-1
CDR3: CASSDSGLAGVQFF

size: .
V: TRBV5-4
J: TRBJ2-1
CDR3: CASSLQGTFDNEQFF

size: .
V: TRBV14
J: TRBJ2-5
CDR3: CASSQGRGAGQETQYF

size: .
V: TRBV18
J: TRBJ2-7
CDR3: CASSPGQGLSEQYF

size: .
V: TRBV9
J: TRBJ2-6
CDR3: CASSPSPSGANVLTF

size: .
V: TRBV10-2
J: TRBJ2-1
CDR3: CASSELLAGASVNEQFF

size: .
V: TRBV12-5
J: TRBJ1-1
CDR3: CASGYVGQEAFF

size: .
V: TRBV20-1
J: TRBJ1-2
CDR3: CSAPHPSGYGYTF

size: .
V: TRBV4-2
J: TRBJ2-5
CDR3: CASSQEVASETQYF

size: .
V: TRBV7-9
J: TRBJ1-5
CDR3: CASSLATGTDSNQPQHF

size: .
V: TRBV5-5
J: TRBJ1-2
CDR3: CASSADSVGYTF

size: .
V: TRBV6-1
J: TRBJ2-2
CDR3: CASSRYAGLAGNTGELFF

size: .
V: TRBV6-2/TRBV6-3
J: TRBJ2-1
CDR3: CASRRWGSSYNEQFF

size: .
V: TRBV11-3
J: TRBJ2-3
CDR3: CASSHPPSDTQYF

size: .
V: TRBV6-1
J: TRBJ1-5
CDR3: CACRRPDNSNQPQHF

size: .
V: TRBV6-6
J: TRBJ2-7
CDR3: CASSYSRGEQYF

size: .
V: TRBV6-1
J: TRBJ2-7
CDR3: CASSPAAQGGTYEQYF

size: medium-sized
V: TRBV6-1
J: TRBJ2-7
CDR3: CASSEDDGGASEQYF

size: .
V: TRBV12-3/TRBV12-4
J: TRBJ2-7
CDR3: CASSLGAGGSYEQYF

size: .
V: TRBV9
J: TRBJ2-3
CDR3: CASSPFEGGGLTSTDTQYF

size: .
V: TRBV7-2
J: TRBJ2-1
CDR3: CASSLARTMATGRNEQFF

size: .
V: TRBV11-2
J: TRBJ2-2
CDR3: CASSSPHNTGELFF

size: .
V: TRBV27
J: TRBJ1-6
CDR3: CASSGDGGNSPLHF

size: .
V: TRBV7-9
J: TRBJ2-7
CDR3: CASSSQLTPSLGEQYF

size: .
V: TRBV12-3/TRBV12-4
J: TRBJ1-6
CDR3: CASSRGQGAWNSPLHF

size: .
V: TRBV5-1
J: TRBJ1-2
CDR3: CASSLAGEGGYTF

size: .
V: TRBV20-1
J: TRBJ1-5
CDR3: CSANEGANQPQHF

size: .
V: TRBV14
J: TRBJ2-1
CDR3: CASSTNFPAEQFF

size: medium-sized
V: TRBV28
J: TRBJ2-4
CDR3: CASRHGTSGGAGAKNIQYF

size: .
V: TRBV12-3/TRBV12-4
J: TRBJ2-7
CDR3: CASSLAGVNEQYF

size: .
V: TRBV6-2/TRBV6-3
J: TRBJ2-2
CDR3: CASSYSGLLTLGTGELFF

size: .
V: TRBV4-1
J: TRBJ1-5
CDR3: CASSQRTDSYQPQHF

size: medium-sized
V: TRBV10-3
J: TRBJ1-5
CDR3: CAISESSRGPNQPQHF

size: .
V: TRBV13
J: TRBJ2-1
CDR3: CASSLALRVSVQFF

size: .
V: TRBV10-1
J: TRBJ2-2
CDR3: CASSESGTELNTGELFF

size: .
V: TRBV12-3/TRBV12-4
J: TRBJ2-2
CDR3: CASSPRAVEGAGELFF

size: .
V: TRBV6-2/TRBV6-3
J: TRBJ1-1
CDR3: CASRPDRRHAFF

size: medium-sized
V: TRBV25-1
J: TRBJ2-5
CDR3: CASSEWPGQQTSQETQYF